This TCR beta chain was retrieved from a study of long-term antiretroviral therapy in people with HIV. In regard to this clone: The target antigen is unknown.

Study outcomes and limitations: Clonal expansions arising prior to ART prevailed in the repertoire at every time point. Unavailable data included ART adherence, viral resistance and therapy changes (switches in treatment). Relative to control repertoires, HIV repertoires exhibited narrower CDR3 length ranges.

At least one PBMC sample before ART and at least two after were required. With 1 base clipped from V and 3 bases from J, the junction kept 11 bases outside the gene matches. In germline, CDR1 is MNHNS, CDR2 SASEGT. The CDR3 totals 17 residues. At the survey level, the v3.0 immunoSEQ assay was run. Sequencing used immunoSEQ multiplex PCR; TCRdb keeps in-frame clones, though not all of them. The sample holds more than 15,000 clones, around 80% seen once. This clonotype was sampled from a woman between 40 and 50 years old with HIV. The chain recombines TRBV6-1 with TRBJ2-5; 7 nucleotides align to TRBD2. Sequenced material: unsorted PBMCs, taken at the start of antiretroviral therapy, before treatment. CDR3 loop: CASSEGFWGGVEETQYF. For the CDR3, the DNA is TGTGCCAGCAGTGAAGGCTTCTGGGGGGGAGTAGAAGAGACCCAGTACTTC.